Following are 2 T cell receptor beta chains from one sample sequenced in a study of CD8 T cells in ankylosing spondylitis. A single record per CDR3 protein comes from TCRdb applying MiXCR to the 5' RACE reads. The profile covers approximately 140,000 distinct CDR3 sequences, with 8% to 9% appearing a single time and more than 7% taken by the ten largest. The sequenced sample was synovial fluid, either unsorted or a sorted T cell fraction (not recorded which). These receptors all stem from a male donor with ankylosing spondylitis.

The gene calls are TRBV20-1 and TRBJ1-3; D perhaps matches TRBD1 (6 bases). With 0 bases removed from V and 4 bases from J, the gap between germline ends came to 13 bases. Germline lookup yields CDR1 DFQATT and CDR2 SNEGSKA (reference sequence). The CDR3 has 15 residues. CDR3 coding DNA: TGCAGTGCTAGAGATTATGGGACATTCGGAAACACCATATATTTT. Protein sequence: CSARDYGTFGNTIYF.

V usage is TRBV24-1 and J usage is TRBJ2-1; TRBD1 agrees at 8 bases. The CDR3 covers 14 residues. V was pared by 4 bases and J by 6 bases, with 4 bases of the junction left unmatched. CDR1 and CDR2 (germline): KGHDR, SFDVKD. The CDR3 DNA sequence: TGTGCCACCAGTGACCGAACAGGGGGCAATGAGCAGTTCTTC. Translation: CATSDRTGGNEQFF.